This T cell receptor (beta chain) was identified in a study of blood T cell repertoires in COVID-19. Participants, roughly 18 to 100 years old, spanned about two dozen US areas. Participant-reported clinical history was the basis for cohort assignment. Germline CDR1 reads MNHEY; CDR2 reads SMNVEV (reference sequence). CDR3 length equals 13 residues. The ends lost 2 bases at V and 8 bases at J; junction bases unmatched: 5. Clones were read by immunoSEQ multiplex PCR, and TCRdb kept only the in-frame ones, dropping some. The sample has 200,000 to 250,000 clones, approximately 90% seen once; the top ten hold approximately 4.2%.

The origin of this receptor is a woman in her 30s who had recovered from COVID-19. The sample consisted of PBMCs or T cells enriched from blood (not recorded which). V usage is TRBV27 and J usage is TRBJ1-1; 7 bases agree with TRBD1. CDR3 DNA sequence: TGTGCCAGCAGTTTAAGCTACAGGGGAGAAGCTTTCTTT. It encodes CASSLSYRGEAFF.